This T cell receptor (beta chain) originates from a study of patients and donors after allogeneic stem cell transplantation. In this sample, this clonotype turned up a few times. CDR1 and CDR2 from the germline V gene are DFQATT and SNEGSKA (reference sequence). The V gene lost 8 bases and the J gene lost 3 bases, with 14 bases spanning the gap. This CDR3 comprises 12 residues. From the RT-PCR reads, TCRdb called clonotypes with MiXCR, one entry per CDR3 protein. The data hold 800,000 to 1,000,000 distinct CDR3 sequences, with more than 15% observed a single time. This clonotype originated in a human donor who was either an allogeneic HSCT recipient or a stem cell or donor lymphocyte infusion donor (not recorded which). It is not recorded whose cells these are; they may come from a transplant donor. Material: blood, either unsorted or a sorted T cell fraction (not recorded which). The gene calls are TRBV20-1 and TRBJ2-7, with D perhaps assigned TRBD1 or TRBD2 (6 bases each). The CDR3 is CSPQGGLYEQYF. The CDR3 DNA sequence: TGCAGTCCGCAAGGGGGGCTCTACGAGCAGTACTTC.